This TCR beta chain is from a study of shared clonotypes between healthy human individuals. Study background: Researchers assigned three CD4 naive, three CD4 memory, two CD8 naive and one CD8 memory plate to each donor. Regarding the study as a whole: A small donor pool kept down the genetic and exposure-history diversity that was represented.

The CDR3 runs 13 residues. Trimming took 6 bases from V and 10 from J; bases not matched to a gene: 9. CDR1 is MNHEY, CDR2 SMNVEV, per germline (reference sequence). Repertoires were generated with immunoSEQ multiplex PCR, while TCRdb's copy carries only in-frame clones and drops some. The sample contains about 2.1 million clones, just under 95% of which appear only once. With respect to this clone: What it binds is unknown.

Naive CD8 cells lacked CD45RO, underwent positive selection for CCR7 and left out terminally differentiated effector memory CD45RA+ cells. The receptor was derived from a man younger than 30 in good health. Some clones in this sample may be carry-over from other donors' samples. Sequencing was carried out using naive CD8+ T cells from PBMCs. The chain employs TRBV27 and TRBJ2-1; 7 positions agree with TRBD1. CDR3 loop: CASRLTGIGEQFF. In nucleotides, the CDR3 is TGTGCCAGCAGACTGACAGGGATAGGGGAGCAGTTCTTC.